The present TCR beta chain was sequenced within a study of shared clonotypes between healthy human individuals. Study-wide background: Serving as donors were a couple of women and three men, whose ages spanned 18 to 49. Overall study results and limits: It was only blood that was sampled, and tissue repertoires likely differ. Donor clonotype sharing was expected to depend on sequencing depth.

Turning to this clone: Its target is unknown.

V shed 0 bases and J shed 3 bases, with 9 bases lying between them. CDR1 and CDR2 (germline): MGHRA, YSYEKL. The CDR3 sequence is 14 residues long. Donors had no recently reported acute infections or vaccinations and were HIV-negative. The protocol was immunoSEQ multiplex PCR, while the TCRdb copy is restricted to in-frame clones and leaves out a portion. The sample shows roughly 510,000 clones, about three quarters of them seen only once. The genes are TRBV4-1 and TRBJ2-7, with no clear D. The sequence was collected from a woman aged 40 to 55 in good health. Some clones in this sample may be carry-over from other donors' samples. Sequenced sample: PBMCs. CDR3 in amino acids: CASSQDTTNYEQYF. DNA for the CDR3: TGCGCCAGCAGCCAAGATACCACTAACTACGAGCAGTACTTC.